The 26 T cell receptor beta chains given below trace back to one sample, sequenced in a study of neurological immune-mediated disorders. MiXCR was run by TCRdb on the 5' RACE reads, yielding one entry per CDR3 protein. The table lists about 90,000 distinct CDR3 sequences, approximately 13% of them singletons, with roughly 4.8% in the top ten. The time point denotes: longitudinal time-point 2. Material: PBMCs. The receptors come from a female donor with HTLV-1-associated myelopathy (HAM/TSP).

This clonotype was counted ten times or more. The chain carries TRBV7-2 and TRBJ2-5, with 12 bases matching TRBD2. The ends lost 2 bases at V and 4 bases at J; junction bases unmatched: 2. This CDR3 has 15 residues. Germline V gene data show CDR1 as SGHTA and CDR2 as FQGNSA. CDR3 residues: CASSLLAGGRETQYF. The CDR3 region has the DNA TGTGCCAGCAGCTTACTAGCGGGGGGGCGAGAGACCCAGTACTTC.

The table lists this clonotype with a few counts. This could be a read error, since a much larger clone is one nucleotide away. This chain joins TRBV12-3 or TRBV12-4 and TRBJ2-2, with 9 bases fitting TRBD2. CDR3 length: 15 amino acids. Trimming took 4 bases from V and 9 from J; bases not matched to a gene: 9. The CDR3 reads CASSSELAGPRELFF. The CDR3, as DNA: TGTGCCAGCAGTTCCGAGCTAGCGGGGCCCAGGGAGCTGTTTTTT.

This clonotype was seen ten or more times. The V call is TRBV28, the J call TRBJ2-3, with D possibly called TRBD1 or TRBD2 (6 bases each). Per germline, CDR1 MDHEN and CDR2 SYDVKM. The CDR3 loop spans 12 amino acids. The V and J ends lost 6 bases and 11 bases respectively, with 15 bases between them. CDR3 bases: TGTGCCAGCAGCTTAGGGGGGATTGGGCAGTATTTT. It yields the protein CASSLGGIGQYF.

This clonotype was observed at least ten times. The V call is TRBV6-1, the J call TRBJ2-5; D tentatively reads TRBD1 or TRBD2 (5 bases each). There are 15 residues in the CDR3. V was trimmed by 3 bases and J by 1 base, leaving 12 bases between them. In germline, CDR1 is MNHNS, CDR2 SASEGT. The CDR3 DNA reads as TGTGCCAGCAGTGAGCCCGGGGCCTCCCAAGAGACCCAGTACTTC. Encoded protein: CASSEPGASQETQYF.

The chain couples TRBV12-3 or TRBV12-4 to TRBJ2-7; 7 nucleotides match TRBD1. The CDR3 loop spans 14 amino acids. The trim removed 6 bases at V and 2 bases at J, leaving 7 bases unmatched. The CDR3 protein is CASSFLGTAYEQYF. The DNA of the CDR3 is TGTGCCAGCAGCTTCCTCGGGACAGCCTACGAGCAGTACTTC.

This clonotype was recorded many times. This chain connects TRBV6-2 or TRBV6-3 to TRBJ2-5; D unclear. Germline lookup yields CDR1 MNHEY and CDR2 SVGEGT. The CDR3 is 12 residues long. V dropped 5 bases and J dropped 9 bases, with 13 bases sitting between them. CDR3: CASSEDPGPQYF. The DNA for the CDR3 is TGTGCCAGCAGTGAGGACCCGGGCCCCCAGTACTTC.

There are many counts of this clonotype. The chain has TRBV5-1 and TRBJ1-1; D not resolved. This CDR3 spans 16 amino acids. Germline CDR1 is SGHRS and CDR2 is YFSETQ. V lost 0 bases, J lost 0 bases, and 12 bases lay in between. CDR3 residues: CASSLAQPTLNTEAFF. For the CDR3, the DNA is TGCGCCAGCAGCTTGGCCCAGCCCACTCTGAACACTGAAGCTTTCTTT. The whole variable domain, filled in from reference TRBV5-1 and TRBJ1-1, reads KAGVTQTPRYLIKTRGQQVTLSCSPISGHRSVSWYQQTPGQGLQFLFEYFSETQRNKGNFPGRFSGRQFSNSRSEMNVSTLELGDSALYLCASSLAQPTLNTEAFFGQGTRLTVV.

This clonotype was counted at least ten times. The chain carries TRBV5-1 and TRBJ1-1; D is uncertain. Trimming cost V 4 bases and J 6 bases, with 10 bases left between them. The CDR3 length is 12 residues. Germline V lookup: CDR1 SGHRS, CDR2 YFSETQ. CDR3 region: CASSPDGAEAFF. The CDR3 DNA sequence: TGCGCCAGCAGCCCGGACGGGGCTGAAGCTTTCTTT.

This clonotype was recorded many times. The chain has TRBV14 and TRBJ2-7; D possibly corresponds to TRBD2 (5 bases). Germline V gene data show CDR1 as SGHDN and CDR2 as FVKESK. CDR3 length: 19 amino acids. Trimming stripped 0 bases from V and 4 bases from J, with 25 bases between. The CDR3 nucleotides are TGTGCCAGCAGCCAAGACCCCCTGACGGAGTGGAGGCCTAGGTACGAGCAGTACTTC. It specifies CASSQDPLTEWRPRYEQYF.

The V gene is TRBV5-8, the J gene TRBJ2-7; TRBD1 aligns across 8 bases. Germline V gives CDR1 SGHTS, CDR2 YDEGEE. The ends lost 0 bases at V and 0 bases at J; junction bases unmatched: 5. The CDR3 has 16 amino acids. This CDR3 is CASSLGPGTGSYEQYF. The CDR3 nucleotides are TGTGCCAGCAGCTTGGGCCCCGGGACAGGCTCCTACGAGCAGTACTTC.

This clonotype showed up many times. The V gene is TRBV20-1, the J gene TRBJ2-4; possible D gene TRBD1, 5 bases. The V end was cut by 3 bases, the J end by 3 bases, with 9 bases between. The germline V gene encodes CDR1 DFQATT and CDR2 SNEGSKA (reference sequence). CDR3 length: 13 residues. CDR3 residues: CSARNQGKNIQYF. The CDR3 DNA is TGCAGTGCTAGGAACCAGGGCAAAAACATTCAGTACTTC.

Many counts were recorded for this clonotype. The chain has TRBV12-3 or TRBV12-4 and TRBJ2-5, with D perhaps given as TRBD1 or TRBD2 (5 bases each). V was shortened by 5 bases and J by 4 bases, with 14 bases between the two germline ends. The CDR3 is 14 amino acids. Written as DNA, the CDR3 is TGTGCCAGCAGTCCGGGGCGAGGGCGAGAGACCCAGTACTTC. Protein product: CASSPGRGRETQYF.

This clonotype has ten or more counts. The chain uses TRBV14 and TRBJ2-2; D may be TRBD1 (6 bases). CDR1 and CDR2 from the germline V gene are SGHDN and FVKESK. Deletions cut 6 bases from V and 4 bases from J, with 15 bases between. The length of the CDR3 is 15 residues. As DNA, the CDR3 is TGTGCCAGCAGGAGGACAGCTTTTAGCACCGGGGAGCTGTTTTTT. Encoded protein: CASRRTAFSTGELFF.

This clonotype came up many times. The chain uses TRBV18 and TRBJ1-1; TRBD1 matches at 9 bases. V lost 4 bases to trimming and J lost 4 bases; unmatched junction nucleotides: 7. The V gene's germline CDR1 is KGHSH and CDR2 LQKENI. This CDR3 is built from 15 residues. In nucleotides, the CDR3 is TGTGCCAGCTCACTAAACAGGGGGCTGGGCACTGAAGCTTTCTTT. Encoded protein: CASSLNRGLGTEAFF.

This clonotype was picked up many times. A read error may produce the germline difference seen at one junction end. The chain has TRBV15 and TRBJ2-1; 8 bases map to TRBD1. Germline V gives CDR1 LNHNV, CDR2 YYDKDF (reference sequence). The CDR3 is 15 residues long. The CDR3 loop reads CATSREQGAYNEQFF. The CDR3, as DNA: TGTGCTACCAGCAGAGAACAGGGGGCCTACAATGAGCAGTTCTTC.

This clonotype was counted ten times or more. The chain combines TRBV2 with TRBJ1-2; D remains unclear. V was trimmed by 4 bases and J by 3 bases, leaving 9 bases between them. CDR3 length equals 13 residues. CDR1 is SNHLY and CDR2 is FYNNEI in the germline V gene. The CDR3 DNA is TGTGCCAGCAGTGGCCACAGATACTATGGCTACACCTTC. Its protein is CASSGHRYYGYTF.

This clonotype occurred many times. The chain has TRBV5-1 and TRBJ2-4, with a possible D match to TRBD1 (5 bases). Trimming shortened V by 3 bases and J by 0 bases, and 7 bases separated the two germline ends. The CDR3 extends over 14 amino acids. Germline V gene lookup returns CDR1 SGHRS and CDR2 YFSETQ. Here the CDR3 reads CASSSTVAKNIQYF. In nucleotides, the CDR3 is TGCGCCAGCAGCTCGACAGTAGCCAAAAACATTCAGTACTTC.

This clonotype was recorded at least ten times. The chain links TRBV10-2 to TRBJ2-7, with D hard to call. Germline CDR1 is WSHSY and CDR2 is SAAADI. CDR3 length: 10 amino acids. Trimming pared 7 bases from V and 3 bases from J, leaving 4 bases between. This CDR3 is CASNRYEQYF. The CDR3 DNA is TGCGCCAGCAACCGCTACGAGCAGTACTTC.

This clonotype has ten or more counts. This chain uses TRBV28 with TRBJ2-7; D may be TRBD1 (6 bases). V was trimmed by 4 bases and J by 7 bases, leaving 20 bases between them. This CDR3 contains 15 residues. From germline, CDR1 is MDHEN and CDR2 SYDVKM. This chain's CDR3 is CASSSPPDSLGEQYF. In nucleotides, the CDR3 is TGTGCCAGCAGTTCCCCCCCGGACAGCCTGGGGGAGCAGTACTTC.

At least ten counts were recorded for this clonotype. This chain joins TRBV20-1 and TRBJ1-1; D possibly corresponds to TRBD1 (6 bases). Germline V gene sequence: CDR1 DFQATT, CDR2 SNEGSKA (reference sequence). V lost 6 bases, J lost 8 bases, and 19 bases lay in between. There are 13 residues in the CDR3. The CDR3 region is CSAKTGILREAFF. In DNA, the CDR3 is TGCAGTGCCAAGACAGGTATTCTTCGGGAAGCTTTCTTT.

This clonotype was observed at least ten times. The CDR3 DNA reads TGTGCCAGCAGTTTAGGGGGACGGGCCCAGCATTTT. Translating it yields CASSLGGRAQHF. The V call is TRBV12-3 or TRBV12-4, the J call TRBJ1-5; tentative D call: TRBD1 (5 bases). There are 12 residues in the CDR3. Trimming cost V 1 base and J 11 bases, with 9 bases left between them.

There are many counts of this clonotype. CDR3 sequence (DNA): TGCGCCAGCAGTGAGTCCAGCGGGGGGGCAGATACGCAGTATTTT. It is translated as CASSESSGGADTQYF. This chain connects TRBV10-1 to TRBJ2-3; the match to TRBD2 covers 10 bases. The CDR3 spans 15 residues. Germline assignment: CDR1 WNHNN and CDR2 SYGVQD (reference sequence). V trimming: 0 bases; J trimming: 4 bases; junction bases outside the gene matches: 1.

A remark on this clonotype: This may be a read error, as it is one base from a much larger clone. The limits of the CDR3 on the DNA are not certain, so only TCRdb's listed CDR3 is given. J is TRBJ1-2 and V is TRBV20-1; the table's D call TRBD1 went unverified against the DNA. Germline-derived CDR1 and CDR2 are DFQATT and SNEGSKA (reference sequence). The CDR3 spans 13 residues, counting both ends. The CDR3 sequence is CSAVAQGANGHTF.

This clonotype was seen many times. The J gene is TRBJ2-1, the V gene TRBV5-1; tentatively, D is TRBD1 (6 bases). The CDR3 covers 15 residues. In germline, CDR1 is SGHRS, CDR2 YFSETQ. Trimming stripped 4 bases from V and 2 bases from J, with 13 bases between. CDR3 nucleotides: TGCGCCAGCAGCCAAATACAGGGAGCCTACAATGAGCAGTTCTTC. It is translated as CASSQIQGAYNEQFF.

The chain combines TRBV5-1 with TRBJ2-3; no firm D call. Trimming stripped 0 bases from V and 4 bases from J, with 15 bases between. The CDR3 has 16 residues. Germline CDR1 reads SGHRS; CDR2 reads YFSETQ. CDR3 sequence reads: CASSLAAGFGPDTQYF. CDR3 nucleotide sequence: TGCGCCAGCAGCTTGGCCGCTGGGTTTGGCCCAGATACGCAGTATTTT. The full variable domain, completed using reference TRBV5-1 and TRBJ2-3, is KAGVTQTPRYLIKTRGQQVTLSCSPISGHRSVSWYQQTPGQGLQFLFEYFSETQRNKGNFPGRFSGRQFSNSRSEMNVSTLELGDSALYLCASSLAAGFGPDTQYFGPGTRLTVL.

Ten or more counts support this clonotype. The chain has TRBV20-1 and TRBJ1-6, with 7 bases that match TRBD1. Germline-derived CDR1 and CDR2 are DFQATT and SNEGSKA (reference sequence). There are 17 residues in the CDR3. V shed 3 bases, J shed 7 bases, and the junction held 15 bases outside the gene matches. The CDR3 sequence is CSARGGPGGQFNSPLHF. The CDR3 DNA follows: TGCAGTGCTAGGGGGGGTCCAGGGGGACAGTTCAATTCACCCCTCCACTTT.